This passage covers 21 T cell receptor beta chains from one sample sequenced in a study of response to subunit inactivated influenza vaccine. One entry per CDR3 protein results from TCRdb running MiXCR on the RT-PCR reads. This sample carries 500,000 to 600,000 distinct CDR3 sequences, approximately 7.7% of them seen once, and the ten largest clones take 10% to 15%. The specimen was PBMCs from blood, collected around 2 years after vaccination. Receptors originate from a man aged 45-69 years who received an inactivated influenza vaccine.

The rearrangement joins TRBV10-3 to TRBJ2-1; 14 bases are a match to TRBD2. This CDR3 has 16 amino acids. Germline CDR1 and CDR2: ENHRY and SYGVKD. Trimming cost V 6 bases and J 7 bases; bases outside gene matches: 8. The CDR3 bases are TGTGCCATCAGAACCGGGACTAGCGGGAGTAATAATGAGCAGTTCTTC. Its translation: CAIRTGTSGSNNEQFF.

The J gene is TRBJ1-1, the V gene TRBV5-1; D unresolved. The CDR3 has 11 residues. The V end was cut by 5 bases, the J end by 7 bases, with 9 bases between. The V gene's germline CDR1 is SGHRS and CDR2 YFSETQ. The CDR3 bases are TGCGCCAGCAGACATGAGGGTGAAGCTTTCTTT. Amino acids: CASRHEGEAFF.

This sequence joins TRBV28 and TRBJ2-1; D ambiguous. The CDR3 is made up of 13 amino acids. In germline, CDR1 is MDHEN, CDR2 SYDVKM. V was trimmed by 3 bases and J by 6 bases, leaving 9 bases between them. The CDR3: CASSFSPANEQFF. The DNA for the CDR3 is TGTGCCAGCAGTTTTTCCCCCGCCAATGAGCAGTTCTTC.

This clonotype was recorded a few times. The chain is built from TRBV5-1 and TRBJ2-3; 8 nucleotides line up with TRBD1. This CDR3 comprises 15 residues. J was trimmed by 11 bases and V by 0 bases; bases with no gene match: 11. Germline V gene lookup returns CDR1 SGHRS and CDR2 YFSETQ. CDR3 DNA: TGCGCCAGCAGCTTGGAAACCCGCGGACAGGGTTTGCAGTATTTT. Amino acid sequence: CASSLETRGQGLQYF.

This clonotype was seen a few times. This sequence joins TRBV20-1 and TRBJ2-7; a possible D gene is TRBD1 (5 bases). The V end was cut by 3 bases, the J end by 2 bases, with 11 bases between. The CDR3 is 13 residues long. Germline assignment: CDR1 DFQATT and CDR2 SNEGSKA (reference sequence). The CDR3 here is CSASNAGTYEQYF. DNA of the CDR3: TGCAGTGCTAGCAACGCAGGGACCTACGAGCAGTACTTC.

The chain combines TRBV4-2 with TRBJ2-5; D might be TRBD2 (5 bases). V was cut by 0 bases and J by 5 bases, with 13 bases left in between. The germline V gene encodes CDR1 LGHNA and CDR2 YNFKEQ. CDR3 length: 15 amino acids. As DNA, the CDR3 is TGTGCCAGCAGCCAAGATTTTGGGAGTCGGGAGACCCAGTACTTC. Translating it yields CASSQDFGSRETQYF.

Many counts were recorded for this clonotype. The chain joins TRBV4-3 to TRBJ1-3; 8 bases are a match to TRBD1. Germline V CDR1 and CDR2: LGHNA, YSLEER. This CDR3 is built from 17 residues. The junction had 11 bases not matched to a gene; V was cut back by 3 bases and J by 4 bases. CDR3 sequence reads: CASSHTISRGQGNTIYF. The CDR3 coding sequence is TGCGCCAGCAGCCATACTATATCCAGGGGGCAAGGAAACACCATATATTTT.

This clonotype was detected a few times. V usage is TRBV5-1 and J usage is TRBJ2-1; TRBD2 matches 10 bases. Germline values: CDR1 SGHRS, CDR2 YFSETQ. Trimming took 1 base from V and 9 from J; bases not matched to a gene: 4. The CDR3 length is 14 residues. CDR3 DNA sequence: TGCGCCAGCAGCTTGTTACTAGCGGGGAGTGAGCAGTTCTTC. It yields the protein CASSLLLAGSEQFF.

This clonotype turned up a few times. CDR3: CATSRDLAGAYNEQFF. For the CDR3, the DNA is TGTGCCACCAGCAGAGATTTGGCAGGGGCTTACAATGAGCAGTTCTTC. The gene calls are TRBV15 and TRBJ2-1; D perhaps matches TRBD1 (6 bases). The ends were cut back, 0 bases at V and 4 bases at J, with 13 bases in the middle. Germline V gene sequence: CDR1 LNHNV, CDR2 YYDKDF (reference sequence). The CDR3 is 16 amino acids. Based on the CDR3 plus reference TRBV15 and TRBJ2-1, the full variable domain is DAMVIQNPRYQVTQFGKPVTLSCSQTLNHNVMYWYQQKSSQAPKLLFHYYDKDFNNEADTPDNFQSRRPNTSFCFLDIRSPGLGDTAMYLCATSRDLAGAYNEQFFGPGTRLTVL.

The chain couples TRBV7-9 to TRBJ2-3; D possibly corresponds to TRBD2 (5 bases). Deletions cut 4 bases from V and 6 bases from J, with 8 bases between. The CDR3 sequence is 12 residues long. The germline CDR1 and CDR2 sequences are SEHNR and FQNEAQ (reference sequence). CDR3 region: CASSSPSDTQYF. The CDR3 region has the DNA TGTGCCAGCAGCTCCCCTAGCGATACGCAGTATTTT.

This clonotype was seen at least ten times. The chain recombines TRBV5-1 with TRBJ2-3; D remains unclear. The CDR3 is made up of 17 amino acids. With 0 bases removed from V and 2 bases from J, the gap between germline ends came to 16 bases. Germline V lookup: CDR1 SGHRS, CDR2 YFSETQ. CDR3 sequence reads: CASSLEPGFTFTDTQYF. In nucleotides, the CDR3 is TGCGCCAGCAGCTTGGAACCCGGTTTTACTTTCACAGATACGCAGTATTTT.

There are a few counts of this clonotype. Here the CDR3 reads CASSGTGGSQETQYF. In DNA form, the CDR3 reads TGTGCCAGCAGCGGGACAGGGGGATCCCAAGAGACCCAGTACTTC. The J gene is TRBJ2-5, the V gene TRBV2, with 11 bases matching TRBD1. With V trimmed by 6 bases and J by 1 base, 4 bases remained unmatched. This CDR3 comprises 15 residues. The germline CDR1 and CDR2 sequences are SNHLY and FYNNEI.

This clonotype has ten or more counts. This chain links TRBV24-1 with TRBJ2-1, with 8 positions matching TRBD2. The CDR3 loop spans 18 amino acids. The V and J ends lost 4 bases and 3 bases, in that order; junction bases with no gene match: 13. Germline-derived CDR1 and CDR2 are KGHDR and SFDVKD. The chain's CDR3 is CATSERGAGGANYNEQFF. The CDR3 DNA reads as TGTGCCACCAGTGAGAGAGGGGCCGGGGGGGCTAACTACAATGAGCAGTTCTTC.

This clonotype appeared many times. This chain uses TRBV20-1 with TRBJ2-3, with TRBD1 identical over 10 bases. CDR1 is DFQATT, CDR2 SNEGSKA, per germline (reference sequence). CDR3 length: 14 amino acids. Trimming took 5 bases from V and 4 from J; bases not matched to a gene: 6. The CDR3 here is CSADRGHLSDTQYF. CDR3 nucleotides: TGCAGTGCTGACAGGGGGCATTTATCAGATACGCAGTATTTT.

This clonotype was seen more than once but under ten times. This rearrangement joins TRBV7-2 to TRBJ1-2, with D hard to call. There are 13 residues in the CDR3. The V end lost 5 bases, the J end lost 4 bases, and 11 bases lay between the germline ends. Germline values: CDR1 SGHTA, CDR2 FQGNSA. DNA for the CDR3: TGTGCCAGCAGCATTGTGGGAATCTATGGCTACACCTTC. It specifies CASSIVGIYGYTF.

V gene TRBV4-1 combines with J gene TRBJ1-1; D ambiguous. Germline V gene sequence: CDR1 MGHRA, CDR2 YSYEKL. This CDR3 comprises 17 residues. V dropped 4 bases and J dropped 2 bases, with 20 bases sitting between them. The CDR3, as DNA: TGCGCCAGCAGCCCCGCCCGCTTTTTTCAGGTCAACACTGAAGCTTTCTTT. Protein product: CASSPARFFQVNTEAFF.

This clonotype was seen only a few times. V is TRBV20-1 and J is TRBJ2-2; perhaps D is TRBD1 or TRBD2 (6 bases each). The V end lost 2 bases, the J end lost 4 bases, and 11 bases lay between the germline ends. Germline V gene lookup returns CDR1 DFQATT and CDR2 SNEGSKA (reference sequence). This CDR3 spans 14 amino acids. Here the CDR3 reads CSARTGGGTGELFF. CDR3 DNA sequence: TGCAGTGCTAGAACCGGAGGGGGCACCGGGGAGCTGTTTTTT.

This clonotype was seen a handful of times. The chain couples TRBV5-1 to TRBJ2-7; 7 bases are a match to TRBD1. In germline, CDR1 is SGHRS, CDR2 YFSETQ. The V gene end was trimmed by 0 bases and the J gene end by 2 bases; junction bases not matched to a gene: 5. CDR3 length equals 15 residues. This chain's CDR3 is CASSLESGGPYEQYF. The CDR3 DNA sequence: TGCGCCAGCAGCTTGGAGTCAGGGGGTCCCTACGAGCAGTACTTC.

This chain joins TRBV11-3 and TRBJ2-3; TRBD1 might be the D (6 bases). V was clipped by 1 base and J by 1 base, with 15 bases between them. Per the germline V gene, CDR1 is SGHNT and CDR2 is YENEEA. This CDR3 is 17 amino acids long. CDR3 region: CASSLAGHPGGTDTQYF. Written as DNA, the CDR3 is TGTGCCAGCAGCTTAGCGGGACACCCTGGGGGCACAGATACGCAGTATTTT.

This clonotype occurred a few times. This chain links TRBV15 with TRBJ2-7; a weak D match, TRBD1 (5 bases). Germline assignment: CDR1 LNHNV and CDR2 YYDKDF (reference sequence). Trimming took off 8 bases at V and 0 bases at J, with 17 bases between the two ends. The CDR3 loop spans 15 amino acids. CDR3 in DNA: TGTGCCACCGAGCTCGTCGCCAGGGACTCCTACGAGCAGTACTTC. Its translation is CATELVARDSYEQYF.

The gene calls are TRBV29-1 and TRBJ2-5; 14 positions agree with TRBD2. Germline CDR1 and CDR2: SQVTM and ANQGSEA. CDR3 length equals 14 residues. V shed 6 bases, J shed 7 bases, and the junction held 7 bases outside the gene matches. In nucleotides, the CDR3 is TGCAGCGTGGGCGGGACTAGCGGGAGCGGGACCCAGTACTTC. Its protein product is CSVGGTSGSGTQYF.